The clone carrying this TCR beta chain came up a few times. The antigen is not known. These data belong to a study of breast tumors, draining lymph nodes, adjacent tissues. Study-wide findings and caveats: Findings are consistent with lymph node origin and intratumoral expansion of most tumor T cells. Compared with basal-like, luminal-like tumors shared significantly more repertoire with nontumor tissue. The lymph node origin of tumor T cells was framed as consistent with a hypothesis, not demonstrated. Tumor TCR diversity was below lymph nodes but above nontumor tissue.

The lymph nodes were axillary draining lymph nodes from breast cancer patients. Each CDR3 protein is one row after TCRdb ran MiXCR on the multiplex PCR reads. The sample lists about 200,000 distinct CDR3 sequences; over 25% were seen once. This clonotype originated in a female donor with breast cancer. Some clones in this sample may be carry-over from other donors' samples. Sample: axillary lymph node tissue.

This CDR3 is CASSPPGQGADGYTF. CDR3 DNA sequence: TGTGCCAGCAGTCCCCCTGGGCAGGGTGCGGATGGCTACACCTTC. V usage is TRBV6-5 and J usage is TRBJ1-2; TRBD1 is a possible D gene (5 bases). CDR3 length: 15 residues. Trimming stripped 5 bases from V and 6 bases from J, with 19 bases between. The germline V gene encodes CDR1 MNHEY and CDR2 SVGAGI.